This T cell receptor (beta chain) was retrieved from a study of T cell responses to AZD1222 COVID-19 vaccine. Study-level results: The donors showed a predominance of white British ancestry and of females, with possible underestimation of clonal diversity.

The CDR3 contains 13 residues. Germline assignment: CDR1 SQVTM and CDR2 ANQGSEA. V shed 6 bases and J 5 bases; nucleotides not matched to a gene: 5. This clone was picked up one time. What it binds is unknown. Profiled with immunoSEQ multiplex PCR; TCRdb holds only in-frame clones, not every one. The sample holds approximately 110,000 clones, about 94% seen once. The sequence was obtained from an adult in good health. V and J are TRBV29-1 and TRBJ1-1; 11 nucleotides line up with TRBD1. Sequenced here: peripheral blood, sampled on day 0 of AZD1222 vaccination. CDR3 bases: TGCAGCGTCGCAGGACAGGGGGCGACTGAAGCTTTCTTT. Translating it yields CSVAGQGATEAFF.